The rows below give T cell receptor beta chains drawn from one sample of a study of CD8 T cells in ankylosing spondylitis. Each CDR3 protein gets one entry after TCRdb re-called the 5' RACE reads with MiXCR. The profile covers approximately 88,000 distinct CDR3 sequences, with approximately 9% appearing a single time and roughly 5.6% taken by the ten largest. Sequenced: blood, either unsorted or a sorted T cell fraction (not recorded which). The origin of the receptors is a male donor with ankylosing spondylitis or in good health (not recorded which). Each CDR3 is given with its conserved first and last residue. A D gene is named only where the DNA matches it firmly. Size values are once, few and many counts, or a class for expanded clones, and some rows have none.

abundance,v_gene,d_gene,j_gene,CDR3nt,CDR3aa
many,TRBV6-1,-,TRBJ2-5,TGTGCCAGCAGGGACAGCGCTCAAGAGACCCAGTACTTC,CASRDSAQETQYF
-,TRBV30,TRBD1,TRBJ2-7,TGTGCCTGGAGTCTAGTTCGGCGGACAGGGGCCTACGAGCAGTACTTC,CAWSLVRRTGAYEQYF
many,TRBV3-1,-,TRBJ1-6,TGTGCCAGCAGCCAAGATCGGGGCATCGATTCACCCCTCCACTTT,CASSQDRGIDSPLHF
many,TRBV28,-,TRBJ2-7,TGTGCCAGCAGCCGGTTCTACGAGCAGTACTTC,CASSRFYEQYF
many,TRBV6-1,TRBD1,TRBJ1-4,TGTGCCAGCAGACGTGACAGGGGGTCCGAAAAACTGTTTTTT,CASRRDRGSEKLFF
-,TRBV3-1,TRBD1,TRBJ1-2,TGTGCCAGCAGCCAAGCGACAGGGGCTGTCTATACCTTC,CASSQATGAVYTF
many,TRBV28,-,TRBJ2-3,TGTGCCAGCAGCTCCCTACCCCTCTGGGACCCAGATACGCAGTATTTT,CASSSLPLWDPDTQYF
many,TRBV10-3,TRBD1,TRBJ2-7,TGTGCCATCAATCAACAGGGGGTTCCATCCTACGAGCAGTACTTC,CAINQQGVPSYEQYF
many,TRBV15,-,TRBJ2-7,TGTGCCACCAGCAGAGATCTCGTAAGCGAGCAGTACTTC,CATSRDLVSEQYF
-,TRBV5-1,TRBD2,TRBJ2-3,TGCGCCAGCAGCTTCGGGAGGGACGCAGATACGCAGTATTTT,CASSFGRDADTQYF
many,TRBV2,TRBD1,TRBJ2-2,TGTGCCAGCAGTGAGTGGGGAACAGGGGGCGTAAACCGGGAGCTGTTTTTT,CASSEWGTGGVNRELFF
many,TRBV6-1,-,TRBJ2-2,TGTGCCAGCAGTGAGCCCTGGCCGAGCACCGGGGAGCTGTTTTTT,CASSEPWPSTGELFF
many,TRBV12-3/TRBV12-4,-,TRBJ2-7,TGTGCCAGCAGTTTTCCTGACGCTCACGAGCAGTACTTC,CASSFPDAHEQYF
many,TRBV20-1,TRBD2,TRBJ2-7,TGCAGTGCTATGGCTAGCGGGGGTTACGAGCAGTACTTC,CSAMASGGYEQYF
many,TRBV20-1,TRBD1,TRBJ2-3,TGCAGTGCTGGGACAGCCACAGATACGCAGTATTTT,CSAGTATDTQYF
many,TRBV28,-,TRBJ2-1,TGTGCCACCAAGCCAACCCACGTCTTATACAATGAGCAGTTCTTC,CATKPTHVLYNEQFF
-,TRBV28,TRBD2,TRBJ2-1,TGTGCCAGCAGTGTCCCTTCGGGGGGGCACAATGAGCAGTTCTTC,CASSVPSGGHNEQFF
many,TRBV9,-,TRBJ2-5,TGTGCCAGCAGCGTAGATCAAGAGACCCAGTACTTC,CASSVDQETQYF
-,TRBV5-1,-,TRBJ2-1,TGCGCCAGCAGCCAAGAGGGCCCCCTTGAGCAGTTCTTC,CASSQEGPLEQFF
many,TRBV27,-,TRBJ2-1,TGTGCCAGCAGTTATCTGATGAGGAGGACCCACAATGAGCAGTTCTTC,CASSYLMRRTHNEQFF
many,TRBV28,TRBD1,TRBJ2-5,TGTGCCAGCAGATACCGGGACAGGGGACCGACCCAGTACTTC,CASRYRDRGPTQYF
many,TRBV6-1,TRBD2,TRBJ2-5,TGTGCCAGCAGCCCAACTAGCGGACAAGAGACCCAGTACTTC,CASSPTSGQETQYF
many,TRBV5-1,TRBD2,TRBJ2-3,TGCGCCAGCAGCTCGGGGACTAGCGGGGGGACTGCAGATACGCAGTATTTT,CASSSGTSGGTADTQYF
many,TRBV25-1,TRBD1,TRBJ2-6,TGTGCCAGCAGTGAATTCGACAGGGGCGTATGGGCCAACGTCCTGACTTTC,CASSEFDRGVWANVLTF
many,TRBV30,-,TRBJ2-4,TGTGCCTGGCGTAAGAAGGTGGACATTCAGTACTTC,CAWRKKVDIQYF
many,TRBV20-1,TRBD2,TRBJ2-7,TGCAGTGCCGCCGGACTAGCGGGGGGAGCCGAGCAGTACTTC,CSAAGLAGGAEQYF
many,TRBV19,-,TRBJ1-2,TGTGCCAGTAGTCCTCCGGGACACGGACGGGATGGCTACACCTTC,CASSPPGHGRDGYTF
many,TRBV29-1,-,TRBJ1-2,TGCAGCGCCGGGTCAAGCGGCTACACCTTC,CSAGSSGYTF
-,TRBV7-2,-,TRBJ2-5,TGTGCCAGCAGCTTAGGCAGGGGGGGGGTTGGGACCCAGTACTTC,CASSLGRGGVGTQYF
few,TRBV4-2,-,TRBJ1-4,TGTGCCAGCAGCCAAGATCTGAGGGAAAAACTGTTTTTT,CASSQDLREKLFF
many,TRBV29-1,-,TRBJ2-4,TGCAGCGTTGACGGCAGCAAAAACATTCAGTACTTC,CSVDGSKNIQYF